This entry describes one T cell receptor beta chain. Profiling relied on immunoSEQ multiplex PCR, and the TCRdb table lists in-frame clones only, not all of them. The sample yields roughly 3,000 clones, around 82% seen once. These data belong to a study of immune evolution from preneoplasia to lung adenocarcinoma. V dropped 3 bases and J dropped 9; count of bases not matched to a gene: 8. The CDR3 runs to 14 residues. The germline gives CDR1 SGDLS, CDR2 YYNGEE. This chain links TRBV9 with TRBJ2-1; 8 bases match TRBD2. The sequenced sample was FFPE adjacent normal lung tissue. The sequence was obtained from an older donor with lung adenocarcinoma. Written as DNA, the CDR3 is TGTGCCAGCAGCGCCGGGACTAGTCAGTCTGAGCAGTTCTTC. Amino acids: CASSAGTSQSEQFF.